Reported below is one TCR beta chain. The CDR3 length is 12 residues. Germline CDR1 is GTSNPN and CDR2 is SVGIG (reference sequence). V lost 5 bases and J lost 8; bases outside the gene matches: 7. The data stem from a study of blood T cell repertoires in COVID-19. Study overall: The study drew acute and convalescent COVID-19 samples from the United States, Italy and Spain. T cells, B-cell-depleted T cells, or PBMCs provided the cDNA or gDNA that served as material.

The authors' processing: Estimation of nucleated cell counts was performed using reference gene primer amplification. Only in-frame clones appear in the TCRdb table, and some are missing; sequencing was by immunoSEQ multiplex PCR. The D gene and trimming were derived from the DNA, and the V and J assignments and clone size from that table. The sample comprises approximately 320,000 clones, approximately 85% of which are singletons, and around 7.8% rests with the top ten. The rearrangement uses TRBV30 and TRBJ1-2, with 8 bases fitting TRBD1. The sequence derives from a human donor in a cohort sampled during active COVID-19. Sequenced material: peripheral blood. In DNA form, the CDR3 reads TGTGCCTGGCAGGGACAGGCGGGCGGCTACACCTTC. It specifies CAWQGQAGGYTF.